This T cell receptor beta chain is from a study of T cell responses to AZD1222 COVID-19 vaccine. About the study: The analysis combined second doses at about 4 or about 12 weeks.

Germline CDR1 reads SGHTA; CDR2 reads FQGNSA. This CDR3 region has 17 residues. V shed 3 bases and J shed 6 bases, with 23 bases lying between them. On this clone: Antigen specificity is unknown.

Findings and limits, study-wide: Once two AZD1222 doses were given, Spike-specific TCR breadth and depth went up. A mostly white British donor set with more females was recruited, and clonal diversity was possibly underestimated. Repertoires in all cases were sampled only once the peak T cell response had passed.

Generated by immunoSEQ multiplex PCR, the TCRdb table keeps only in-frame clones and is missing some. Of 100,000 to 120,000 clones listed, more than 75% are singletons. This TCR was recovered from an adult in good health. This chain joins TRBV7-2 and TRBJ1-2, with a weak D call TRBD1 (5 bases). Source: peripheral blood, taken on day 0 of AZD1222 vaccination. CDR3 in amino acids: CASSLNGGAGAPDGYTF. Written as DNA, the CDR3 is TGTGCCAGCAGCTTGAATGGTGGGGCAGGAGCCCCAGATGGCTACACCTTC. The whole variable domain, filled in from reference TRBV7-2 and TRBJ1-2, reads GAGVSQSPSNKVTEKGKDVELRCDPISGHTALYWYRQSLGQGLEFLIYFQGNSAPDKSGLPSDRFSAERTGGSVSTLTIQRTQQEDSAVYLCASSLNGGAGAPDGYTFGSGTRLTVV.